This passage covers 7 T cell receptor beta chains from one sample sequenced in a study of beta chain features in type 1 diabetes. Study findings and constraints: Significant though moderate, a shortening of TCRB CDR3s appeared in all four CD4+ subsets of Type 1 diabetes patients.

Expressed TCRB transcripts were sequenced because the entire RNA isolate underwent reverse transcription. The data were produced by immunoSEQ multiplex PCR, yet TCRdb's version contains in-frame clones alone and is incomplete. The sample shows a few hundred thousand clones, around 9.9% of them seen only once. Their antigens are not known. The sample comprised naive CD4+ T cells from blood. These receptors all come from a man aged 25-45 years with type 1 diabetes.

This chain uses TRBV6-5 with TRBJ1-1, with D possibly matching TRBD1 (5 bases). The CDR3 runs to 14 residues. The germline CDR1 and CDR2 sequences are MNHEY and SVGAGI. The V end lost 7 bases, the J end lost 0 bases, and 12 bases lay between the germline ends. The CDR3 is CASTKGRMNTEAFF. DNA of the CDR3: TGTGCCAGCACCAAGGGGCGGATGAACACTGAAGCTTTCTTT.

This clone occurred a few times. This chain uses TRBV6-6 with TRBJ1-2; 9 bases map to TRBD1. Trimming removed 6 bases from V and 6 bases from J; junction bases left unmatched: 8. Germline CDR1 is MNHNY and CDR2 is SVGAGI (reference sequence). This CDR3 comprises 14 residues. CDR3 region: CASRSTGTGNGYTF. Here the CDR3 DNA reads TGTGCCAGCAGGTCTACCGGGACAGGGAATGGCTACACCTTC.

This clone was counted only a few times. The chain recombines TRBV5-5 with TRBJ2-3; D gene unclear. There are 13 residues in the CDR3. The ends were cut back, 0 bases at V and 6 bases at J, with 8 bases in the middle. Germline values: CDR1 SGHKS, CDR2 YYEKEE (reference sequence). CDR3 nucleotides: TGTGCCAGCAGCTTGGCTACCAAGGATACGCAGTATTTT. Encoded protein: CASSLATKDTQYF.

This clone has more than one count but fewer than ten. The chain joins TRBV6-1 to TRBJ1-5; 11 bases agree with TRBD1. The CDR3 contains 16 residues. Germline CDR1 is MNHNS and CDR2 is SASEGT. V was clipped by 3 bases and J by 6 bases; unmatched bases: 7. This chain's CDR3 is CASSDRDRGSSQPQHF. The CDR3 DNA reads TGTGCCAGCAGTGATAGGGACAGGGGGTCGTCTCAGCCCCAGCATTTT.

This clone was counted only a few times. The CDR3 DNA reads as TGTGCCAGCAGCCTTCTACATTCACCCCTCCACTTT. Its translation: CASSLLHSPLHF. The chain has TRBV7-9 and TRBJ1-6; D is ambiguous. CDR1 is SEHNR, CDR2 FQNEAQ, per germline (reference sequence). The CDR3 runs to 12 residues. Trimming removed 5 bases from V and 8 bases from J, with 7 bases in between.

This clone showed up just a few times. The chain uses TRBV7-2 and TRBJ2-1; 8 positions agree with TRBD1. This CDR3 is 15 amino acids long. The germline gives CDR1 SGHTA, CDR2 FQGNSA. Losses at the gene ends were 3 bases for V and 6 bases for J; bases not matched to a gene: 7. The CDR3 protein is CASSLGQVLVNEQFF. CDR3 nucleotides: TGTGCCAGCAGCTTGGGACAGGTTTTAGTCAATGAGCAGTTCTTC.

This clone was counted only a few times. This chain uses TRBV10-3 with TRBJ2-6, with a weak D call TRBD1 (5 bases). The CDR3 length is 13 residues. Trimming stripped 8 bases from V and 0 bases from J, with 5 bases between. Germline lookup yields CDR1 ENHRY and CDR2 SYGVKD. The CDR3 region has the DNA TGTGCCATCGACAGCTCTGGGGCCAACGTCCTGACTTTC. It specifies CAIDSSGANVLTF.